What follows are 27 T cell receptor beta chains derived from one specimen sequenced in a study of Ad26.COV2.S vaccination and SARS-CoV-2 variants. Assay used: immunoSEQ multiplex PCR; TCRdb lists only in-frame clones, some missing. The sample includes about 370,000 clones, approximately 89% of them seen just once. Indicated treatment: roughly 19 received Ad26.COV2.S at low or high dose, single or two shots; about five received placebo; per-sample allocation not given. Sample collection was performed on day 63 after the first vaccine or placebo injection. The material sequenced was peripheral blood, taken in a trial of Ad26.COV2.S vaccine versus placebo. The source of these receptors is a person aged 18-60 years who received the Ad26.COV2.S COVID-19 vaccine or a placebo.

The CDR3 region has the DNA TGTGCCAGCAGCCAAGACGTAGGCGGGAGGGCCAACAATGAGCAGTTCTTC. Protein: CASSQDVGGRANNEQFF. This chain connects TRBV3-1 (or the pseudogene TRBV3-2) to TRBJ2-1, with 9 bases that match TRBD2. The ends lost 0 bases at V and 5 bases at J; junction bases unmatched: 8. Germline CDR1 reads LGHDT; CDR2 reads YNNKEL (reference sequence). CDR3 length equals 17 residues.

This clone appeared once. The chain combines TRBV4-3 with TRBJ1-2, with D possibly matching TRBD1 (6 bases). Between the trimmed V and J ends, which lost 0 bases and 8 bases, there was a span of 19 bases. The CDR3 has 16 residues. In germline, CDR1 is LGHNA, CDR2 YSLEER. CDR3: CASSQDEAPNRAGYTF. For the CDR3, the DNA is TGCGCCAGCAGCCAAGATGAGGCCCCGAACAGGGCCGGCTACACCTTC.

This chain links TRBV19 with TRBJ1-4; TRBD1 matches at 8 bases. The V gene end was trimmed by 5 bases and the J gene end by 4 bases; junction bases not matched to a gene: 6. The CDR3 length is 15 residues. Germline lookup yields CDR1 LNHDA and CDR2 SQIVND (reference sequence). The CDR3: CASSWTGTDNEKLFF. CDR3 DNA: TGTGCCAGTAGTTGGACAGGGACTGATAATGAAAAACTGTTTTTT.

CDR3 sequence reads: CASSLEGQARYTF. The DNA for the CDR3 is TGTGCCAGCAGCTTAGAGGGACAGGCGCGCTACACCTTC. V usage is TRBV11-2 and J usage is TRBJ1-2, with 8 bases lining up with TRBD1. This CDR3 is built from 13 residues. Trimming removed 0 bases from V and 9 bases from J; junction bases left unmatched: 3. Per the germline V gene, CDR1 is SGHAT and CDR2 is FQNNGV.

The count of this clone is one. This chain links TRBV10-3 with TRBJ1-3; 8 bases are a match to TRBD1. This CDR3 contains 15 residues. Germline V gene sequence: CDR1 ENHRY, CDR2 SYGVKD. Trimming cost V 4 bases and J 1 base; bases outside gene matches: 3. This CDR3 is CAISGRQGSGNTIYF. CDR3 in DNA: TGTGCCATCAGTGGGCGACAGGGGTCTGGAAACACCATATATTTT.

The chain employs TRBV6-5 and TRBJ1-1, with TRBD1 matching over 10 bases. This CDR3 comprises 13 residues. V was clipped by 6 bases and J by 11 bases; unmatched bases: 9. CDR1 is MNHEY, CDR2 SVGAGI, per germline. CDR3 residues: CASSPGTGERAFF. The CDR3, as DNA: TGTGCCAGCAGCCCCGGGACAGGGGAAAGGGCTTTCTTT.

V is TRBV18 and J is TRBJ1-4, with a possible D match to TRBD1 (5 bases). V dropped 5 bases and J dropped 7 bases, with 8 bases sitting between them. Germline-derived CDR1 and CDR2 are KGHSH and LQKENI. This CDR3 has 12 residues. CDR3: CASSGGSEKLFF. CDR3 DNA sequence: TGTGCCAGCTCAGGGGGAAGTGAAAAACTGTTTTTT.

V usage is TRBV5-6 and J usage is TRBJ2-3; 7 nucleotides agree with TRBD2. In germline, CDR1 is SGHDT, CDR2 YYEEEE. Unmatched junction bases numbered 5, after V lost 0 bases and J lost 1 base. The CDR3 length is 16 residues. For the CDR3, the DNA is TGTGCCAGCAGCTTGGATGGCGGGAGCCGCACAGATACGCAGTATTTT. Its protein product is CASSLDGGSRTDTQYF.

The chain uses TRBV7-9 and TRBJ1-1, with D perhaps matching TRBD1 (5 bases). From germline, CDR1 is SEHNR and CDR2 FQNEAQ (reference sequence). The CDR3 spans 15 residues. V lost 5 bases to trimming and J lost 4 bases, with 17 bases between them. CDR3 coding DNA: TGTGCCAGCAGCGACCCCCGCGGGGGTGGCACTGAAGCTTTCTTT. Protein sequence: CASSDPRGGGTEAFF.

The gene calls are TRBV27 and TRBJ2-7, with D perhaps TRBD2 (6 bases). The CDR3 covers 13 residues. The germline V gene has CDR1 MNHEY and CDR2 SMNVEV (reference sequence). Trimming pared 5 bases from V and 6 bases from J, leaving 14 bases between. CDR3 loop: CASSLMWGGEQYF. DNA for the CDR3: TGTGCCAGCAGTCTAATGTGGGGAGGCGAGCAGTACTTC.

The V call is TRBV4-1, the J call TRBJ2-2; D is ambiguous. With 4 bases removed from V and 6 bases from J, the gap between germline ends came to 12 bases. The length of the CDR3 is 14 residues. CDR1 and CDR2 (germline): MGHRA, YSYEKL. CDR3 coding DNA: TGCGCCAGCAGCCCTCCCCAGACGGCCGGGGAGCTGTTTTTT. This codes for CASSPPQTAGELFF.

This chain connects TRBV25-1 to TRBJ1-3; maybe TRBD1 (6 bases). Per germline, CDR1 MGHDK and CDR2 SYGVNS. V lost 6 bases and J lost 0, with 12 bases in between. This CDR3 region has 15 residues. The CDR3 reads CASSPQGRSGNTIYF. DNA for the CDR3: TGTGCCAGCAGCCCTCAGGGGCGCTCTGGAAACACCATATATTTT.

This chain connects TRBV28 to TRBJ1-6; TRBD1 aligns across 8 bases. The CDR3 extends over 14 amino acids. Germline-derived CDR1 and CDR2 are MDHEN and SYDVKM. The junction had 4 bases not matched to a gene; V was cut back by 6 bases and J by 6 bases. In DNA form, the CDR3 reads TGTGCCAGCAGGGGGACAGGCCCTAATTCACCCCTCCACTTT. Its translation: CASRGTGPNSPLHF.

The chain uses TRBV5-6 and TRBJ1-2; tentative D call: TRBD1 (5 bases). The CDR3 has 14 residues. CDR1 SGHDT and CDR2 YYEEEE come from the germline V gene. Trimming took 0 bases from V and 4 from J, leaving 10 bases between them. The CDR3 sequence: CASSLGRGGYGYTF. As DNA, the CDR3 is TGTGCCAGCAGCTTGGGTAGGGGTGGCTATGGCTACACCTTC.

This chain connects TRBV28 to TRBJ1-2; no definite D call. Germline loops: CDR1 MDHEN, CDR2 SYDVKM. CDR3 length: 10 residues. V lost 5 bases to trimming and J lost 8 bases, with 6 bases between them. The chain's CDR3 is CASSHGGYTF. The CDR3 DNA sequence: TGTGCCAGCAGTCACGGGGGCTACACCTTC.

The V call is TRBV12-3 or TRBV12-4, the J call TRBJ1-1; TRBD1 matches at 7 bases. CDR3 size: 13 residues. V lost 4 bases, J lost 5 bases, and 4 bases stayed unmatched. DNA of the CDR3: TGTGCCAGCAGTTCTCAACAGGGGACTGAAGCTTTCTTT. Its translation: CASSSQQGTEAFF.

The V call is TRBV6-5, the J call TRBJ1-6; D is possibly TRBD1 (5 bases). This CDR3 is built from 13 residues. The germline gives CDR1 MNHEY, CDR2 SVGAGI. V lost 10 bases and J 10 bases, leaving 17 bases between the germline ends. The CDR3 DNA sequence: TGTGCCACCCGCAGCCGGGGGGAGTCACCCCTCCACTTT. This sequence encodes CATRSRGESPLHF.

The rearrangement joins TRBV7-2 to TRBJ2-1, with D perhaps matching TRBD2 (5 bases). Trimming took 5 bases from V and 2 from J, leaving 16 bases between them. Germline CDR1 reads SGHTA; CDR2 reads FQGNSA. The CDR3 is 16 amino acids. The CDR3 sequence: CASSLSPSGAYNEQFF. For the CDR3, the DNA is TGTGCCAGCAGCCTTAGTCCCAGCGGCGCCTACAATGAGCAGTTCTTC.

The rearrangement uses TRBV3-1 (or the pseudogene TRBV3-2) and TRBJ2-5; 9 bases fit TRBD2. This CDR3 contains 18 residues. Germline CDR1 is LGHDT and CDR2 is YNNKEL (reference sequence). The V segment lost 1 base and the J segment 5 bases; nucleotides outside the gene matches: 14. DNA of the CDR3: TGTGCCAGCAGCCAAGGGAATGGGCGGGAGGGAGCGAGGGAGACCCAGTACTTC. As protein: CASSQGNGREGARETQYF.

The rearrangement uses TRBV27 and TRBJ2-4; 7 bases are shared with TRBD2. V gave up 1 base and J gave up 6 bases; unmatched junction bases: 9. The CDR3 spans 16 residues. The V gene's germline CDR1 is MNHEY and CDR2 SMNVEV (reference sequence). The CDR3 DNA reads TGTGCCAGCAGTTTATATTGGGGGGGAAGGGGAAACATTCAGTACTTC. The encoded protein is CASSLYWGGRGNIQYF.

The rearrangement links TRBV28 to TRBJ2-3; maybe TRBD1 (6 bases). The CDR3 totals 15 residues. V was shortened by 3 bases and J by 0 bases, with 10 bases between the two germline ends. The germline gives CDR1 MDHEN, CDR2 SYDVKM. Here the CDR3 reads CASSFRGRSTDTQYF. For the CDR3, the DNA is TGTGCCAGCAGTTTCAGGGGTCGTAGCACAGATACGCAGTATTTT.

This chain uses TRBV5-4 with TRBJ2-1; D not resolved. The CDR3 contains 12 residues. V shed 3 bases and J shed 2 bases, with 3 bases lying between them. CDR1 is SGHNT and CDR2 is YYREEE in the germline V gene (reference sequence). The CDR3 protein is CASSYAYNEQFF. The CDR3 DNA follows: TGTGCCAGCAGCTATGCCTACAATGAGCAGTTCTTC.

The chain combines TRBV5-8 with TRBJ1-5; TRBD1 might be the D (5 bases). The CDR3 runs to 14 residues. The germline V and J ends were trimmed by 6 bases and 3 bases, with 13 bases remaining between them. The germline V gene has CDR1 SGHTS and CDR2 YDEGEE. In DNA, the CDR3 is TGTGCCAGCAACCCGGGGGGGGTCAATCAGCCCCAGCATTTT. Amino acids: CASNPGGVNQPQHF.

The CDR3 region is CASNPMTSGELFF. In DNA form, the CDR3 reads TGTGCCAGCAACCCGATGACTAGCGGCGAGCTGTTTTTT. This sequence joins TRBV7-8 and TRBJ2-2, with 9 bases matching TRBD2. This CDR3 comprises 13 residues. Looked up from germline, CDR1 is SGHVS and CDR2 is FQNEAQ. The V segment lost 7 bases and the J segment 11 bases; nucleotides outside the gene matches: 8.

The V and J genes are TRBV11-3 and TRBJ2-3; D not resolved. This CDR3 is built from 14 residues. Germline CDR1 reads SGHNT; CDR2 reads YENEEA. The V and J ends lost 8 bases and 2 bases respectively, with 14 bases between them. The CDR3 DNA reads as TGTGCCAGCTCTCAAGGCCCCTTCACAGATACGCAGTATTTT. Its protein is CASSQGPFTDTQYF.

The chain joins TRBV28 to TRBJ2-1, with D perhaps TRBD2 (6 bases). CDR3 size: 20 residues. Germline CDR1 is MDHEN and CDR2 is SYDVKM. Deletions cut 4 bases from V and 0 bases from J, with 25 bases between. The CDR3 loop reads CASSCPIRSGVGTSYNEQFF. In DNA form, the CDR3 reads TGTGCCAGCAGTTGCCCGATTAGGTCGGGAGTGGGGACCTCCTACAATGAGCAGTTCTTC.

There are a few counts of this clone. V usage is TRBV7-6 and J usage is TRBJ2-7; 7 bases fit TRBD1. The germline CDR1 and CDR2 sequences are SGHVS and FNYEAQ. J lost 1 base, V lost 4 bases, and 7 bases had no gene match. The CDR3 is made up of 15 amino acids. CDR3 residues: CASSSRQGPSYEQYF. CDR3 sequence (DNA): TGTGCCAGCAGCTCGAGACAGGGCCCTTCCTACGAGCAGTACTTC.